The 14 T cell receptor beta chains given below trace back to one sample, sequenced in a study of blood T cell repertoires in COVID-19. This table comes from immunoSEQ multiplex PCR, and its TCRdb copy is limited to in-frame clones, with some not included. The table shows approximately 50,000 clones, with 80% to 90% occurring only once. Sequencing was carried out using peripheral blood. The origin of the receptors is a man aged 55 to 69 with COVID-19, enrolled during active disease.

The chain employs TRBV3-1 (or the pseudogene TRBV3-2) and TRBJ2-5; TRBD1 aligns across 8 bases. Germline CDR1 is LGHDT and CDR2 is YNNKEL (reference sequence). V lost 7 bases to trimming and J lost 6 bases; unmatched junction nucleotides: 13. There are 15 residues in the CDR3. The CDR3 loop is CASTRRGQGAQTQYF. DNA for the CDR3: TGTGCCAGCACCAGAAGGGGGCAGGGGGCACAGACCCAGTACTTC.

To note about this clone: The sample holds other DNA sequences that translate to the same CDR3. The gene calls are TRBV7-2 and TRBJ2-5; the D is unclear. The germline V and J ends were trimmed by 5 bases and 2 bases, with 12 bases remaining between them. CDR1 is SGHTA and CDR2 is FQGNSA in the germline V gene. The CDR3 sequence is 14 residues long. The CDR3, as DNA: TGTGCCAGCAGCCCACGACTGGTTCAAGAGACCCAGTACTTC. This encodes CASSPRLVQETQYF. Together with reference TRBV7-2 and TRBJ2-5, the CDR3 gives the full variable domain: GAGVSQSPSNKVTEKGKDVELRCDPISGHTALYWYRQSLGQGLEFLIYFQGNSAPDKSGLPSDRFSAERTGGSVSTLTIQRTQQEDSAVYLCASSPRLVQETQYFGPGTRLLVL.

The CDR3 DNA sequence: TGTGCCAGCAGCGTAGGCGGCAGTAACACTGAAGCTTTCTTT. Encoded protein: CASSVGGSNTEAFF. This rearrangement joins TRBV9 to TRBJ1-1, with D uncertain. Trimming left V 0 bases short and J 2 bases short, with 8 bases between. There are 14 residues in the CDR3. Per germline, CDR1 SGDLS and CDR2 YYNGEE.

This rearrangement joins TRBV4-2 to TRBJ2-5; 13 nucleotides agree with TRBD2. The CDR3 runs to 16 residues. Germline V gene data show CDR1 as LGHNA and CDR2 as YNFKEQ. Unmatched junction bases numbered 5, after V lost 4 bases and J lost 3 bases. The CDR3 loop is CASSRRLAGGEETQYF. The CDR3 bases are TGTGCCAGCAGCCGCCGACTAGCGGGGGGCGAAGAGACCCAGTACTTC.

As concerns this clone: A junction boundary mismatches the germline segment, possibly from a read error. V and J are TRBV7-7 and TRBJ2-3; D is perhaps TRBD1 (5 bases). This CDR3 contains 13 residues. Germline V gene data show CDR1 as SSHAT and CDR2 as FNYEAQ (reference sequence). The CDR3 is CASSFRGTDTQYF. In DNA, the CDR3 is TGTGCTAGCAGCTTCAGGGGCACAGATACGCAGTATTTT.

The chain combines TRBV7-2 with TRBJ1-2, with D possibly TRBD1 on 6 matching bases. Deletions cut 2 bases from V and 7 bases from J, with 20 bases between. Germline CDR1 and CDR2: SGHTA and FQGNSA. CDR3 size: 16 residues. Here the CDR3 DNA reads TGTGCCAGCAGCTTAATCGGGGGGCCTAGTGGGTTTGGCTACACCTTC. Protein product: CASSLIGGPSGFGYTF.

The rearrangement joins TRBV6-5 to TRBJ1-5, with 8 bases lining up with TRBD1. Per the germline V gene, CDR1 is MNHEY and CDR2 is SVGAGI. The CDR3 is 12 amino acids. With V trimmed by 7 bases and J by 5 bases, 1 base remained unmatched. The CDR3 loop is CASTTGDQPQHF. The CDR3 DNA follows: TGTGCCAGCACGACAGGGGATCAGCCCCAGCATTTT.

The V and J genes are TRBV6-6 and TRBJ1-2, with TRBD1 as a possible D gene (6 bases). Germline lookup yields CDR1 MNHNY and CDR2 SVGAGI (reference sequence). V lost 5 bases and J 1 base, leaving 20 bases between the germline ends. This CDR3 spans 17 amino acids. This CDR3 reads CASSPAPGQHLNYGYTF. CDR3 bases: TGTGCCAGCAGTCCCGCGCCCGGACAGCACCTTAACTATGGCTACACCTTC.

The chain combines TRBV3-1 (or the pseudogene TRBV3-2) with TRBJ2-1, with TRBD2 matching 11 bases. V was clipped by 0 bases and J by 9 bases; unmatched bases: 4. The CDR3 runs 15 residues. CDR1 is LGHDT, CDR2 YNNKEL, per germline (reference sequence). CDR3: CASSQDPSGGIEQFF. DNA of the CDR3: TGTGCCAGCAGCCAAGATCCTAGCGGGGGGATTGAGCAGTTCTTC.

V usage is TRBV9 and J usage is TRBJ2-1; 10 positions match TRBD1. This CDR3 contains 14 residues. J gave up 6 bases and V 3 bases, and 3 bases lay outside the gene matches. Germline V gene data show CDR1 as SGDLS and CDR2 as YYNGEE. This chain's CDR3 is CASSAGTGANEQFF. The CDR3 DNA reads as TGTGCCAGCAGCGCCGGGACAGGGGCCAATGAGCAGTTCTTC.

The chain combines TRBV7-2 with TRBJ2-1; a weak D match, TRBD1 (6 bases). V lost 1 base to trimming and J lost 2 bases, with 12 bases between them. CDR1 and CDR2 (germline): SGHTA, FQGNSA. The CDR3 covers 16 residues. The CDR3: CASSLVGGRTYNEQFF. The DNA of the CDR3 is TGTGCCAGCAGCTTAGTAGGGGGACGAACCTACAATGAGCAGTTCTTC.

The genes are TRBV2 and TRBJ2-3; 12 nucleotides align to TRBD2. The CDR3 contains 16 residues. Germline CDR1 is SNHLY and CDR2 is FYNNEI. After removal of 6 bases from V and 9 bases from J, the junction contained 13 bases not matched to a gene. This CDR3 reads CASSVGGTSGRGTQYF. The CDR3 DNA reads as TGTGCCAGCAGCGTAGGAGGGACTAGCGGGCGGGGGACGCAGTATTTT.

This chain joins TRBV5-5 and TRBJ2-5; 8 bases agree with TRBD1. The CDR3 totals 16 residues. The V and J ends lost 1 base and 5 bases, in that order; junction bases with no gene match: 10. CDR1 SGHKS and CDR2 YYEKEE come from the germline V gene (reference sequence). In DNA, the CDR3 is TGTGCCAGCAGCTTGACCCGGACAGGGCGGGGTGAGACCCAGTACTTC. As protein: CASSLTRTGRGETQYF.

Concerning this clone itself: An end of the junction does not agree with germline; a read error may underlie this. This chain connects TRBV5-5 to TRBJ1-1, with a weak D call TRBD1 (6 bases). The CDR3 totals 14 residues. The germline gives CDR1 SGHKS, CDR2 YYEKEE (reference sequence). CDR3 region: CASSLGQVKTEAFF. CDR3 coding DNA: TGTGCCAGCAGCTTGGGACAGGTGAAAACTGAAGCTTTCTTT.